Each of the 10 T cell receptor beta chains below was sequenced from the same sample in a study of T cell repertoires in cytomegalovirus infection. Via MiXCR, TCRdb re-called the reads, giving one row per CDR3 protein. The sample has 400,000 or so distinct CDR3 sequences, approximately 30% seen once; the top ten hold about an eighth. What was sequenced was PBMCs. Source of these receptors: a human donor in good health (CMV status not recorded). Some clones in this sample may be carry-over from other donors' samples.

This clonotype was observed at least ten times. This chain connects TRBV7-8 to TRBJ1-1, with D uncertain. This CDR3 comprises 11 residues. Germline V gene lookup returns CDR1 SGHVS and CDR2 FQNEAQ. V was cut by 5 bases and J by 10 bases, with 11 bases left in between. DNA of the CDR3: TGTGCCAGCAGCCCCGGTCTTCGAGCTTTCTTT. Its protein product is CASSPGLRAFF.

Points on this clonotype: Without the conserved terminal phenylalanine or tryptophan, this CDR3 likely stems from a read error. The J gene is TRBJ1-2, the V gene TRBV20-1; 8 bases line up with TRBD1. This CDR3 has 18 amino acids. CDR1 and CDR2 (germline): DFQATT, SNEGSKA (reference sequence). V was pared by 0 bases and J by 2 bases, with 14 bases of the junction left unmatched. The CDR3 loop reads CSARERAGGFSSNYGYTL. CDR3 bases: TGCAGTGCTAGAGAACGGGCAGGGGGCTTCTCTTCAAACTATGGCTACACCCTC.

This clonotype was recorded many times. The chain joins TRBV7-9 to TRBJ1-4, with TRBD1 as a possible D gene (5 bases). The CDR3 sequence is 14 residues long. Per the germline V gene, CDR1 is SEHNR and CDR2 is FQNEAQ (reference sequence). V was pared by 2 bases and J by 6 bases, with 10 bases between. The CDR3 coding sequence is TGTGCCAGCAGCTTATCGCGGGGCGATGAAAAACTGTTTTTT. Encoded protein: CASSLSRGDEKLFF.

This clonotype was counted once. This may stem from a read error, because a much larger clone lies one nucleotide away. The J gene is TRBJ2-5, the V gene TRBV6-8; TRBD1 agrees at 10 bases. Germline CDR1 is MNHGY and CDR2 is SAAAGT. CDR3 length equals 13 residues. The CDR3 DNA follows: TGTGCCTGCAGTCCCGACAGGGGGCAGACCCAGTACTTC. This translates into CACSPDRGQTQYF.

The CDR3 loop reads CASSYAPGGVETQYF. The CDR3 coding sequence is TGTGCCAGCAGTTACGCCCCAGGGGGTGTCGAGACCCAGTACTTC. The J gene is TRBJ2-5, the V gene TRBV6-5, with TRBD1 identical over 7 bases. CDR1 is MNHEY, CDR2 SVGAGI, per germline. After removal of 2 bases from V and 5 bases from J, the junction contained 8 bases not matched to a gene. This CDR3 comprises 15 residues.

This clonotype was detected ten times or more. This chain connects TRBV4-2 to TRBJ2-1; 13 bases align to TRBD2. V lost 1 base, J lost 7 bases, and 4 bases stayed unmatched. There are 16 residues in the CDR3. Per the germline V gene, CDR1 is LGHNA and CDR2 is YNFKEQ. The CDR3 is CASSQALAGGLNEQFF. CDR3 in DNA: TGTGCCAGCAGCCAAGCACTAGCGGGGGGGCTGAATGAGCAGTTCTTC.

This clonotype has only a few counts. The chain couples TRBV6-6 to TRBJ2-3, with TRBD1 matching 7 bases. The CDR3 spans 15 residues. J gave up 2 bases and V 2 bases, and 4 bases lay outside the gene matches. In germline, CDR1 is MNHNY, CDR2 SVGAGI (reference sequence). DNA for the CDR3: TGTGCCAGCAGTTACATACAGGGGACCACAGATACGCAGTATTTT. Residues: CASSYIQGTTDTQYF.

V usage is TRBV28 and J usage is TRBJ2-1; tentatively, D is TRBD1 (6 bases). Trimming stripped 2 bases from V and 9 bases from J, with 14 bases between. CDR1 and CDR2 from the germline V gene are MDHEN and SYDVKM. The CDR3 loop spans 14 amino acids. CDR3 sequence (DNA): TGTGCCAGCAGTTTAGCAGGGGCCACGACTGAGCAGTTCTTC. Its protein is CASSLAGATTEQFF.

This clonotype occurred many times. V and J are TRBV4-1 and TRBJ1-5; no firm D call. The CDR3 consists of 15 residues. Germline loops: CDR1 MGHRA, CDR2 YSYEKL. V was cut by 1 base and J by 6 bases, with 13 bases left in between. CDR3: CASSQGRSNGQPQHF. In DNA, the CDR3 is TGCGCCAGCAGCCAAGGGAGATCAAACGGTCAGCCCCAGCATTTT.

The V and J genes are TRBV19 and TRBJ2-1; TRBD2 matches at 10 bases. Germline-derived CDR1 and CDR2 are LNHDA and SQIVND (reference sequence). Germline trimming cut 2 bases from V and 8 bases from J; bases unmatched to any gene: 6. This CDR3 spans 15 amino acids. The CDR3 region is CASSITAGGRHEQFF. Written as DNA, the CDR3 is TGTGCCAGTAGTATAACAGCGGGGGGGAGGCATGAGCAGTTCTTC.